This T cell receptor beta chain was profiled in a study of B cell selection in AIRE deficiency. Clones were sequenced by immunoSEQ multiplex PCR, and TCRdb holds only the in-frame ones, with some missing. The repertoire includes approximately 14,000 clones, around 93% of them detected once, and 1% to 1.2% sits in the top ten. CDR1 is MNHEY, CDR2 SMNVEV, per germline (reference sequence). V lost 3 bases, J lost 3 bases, and 13 bases stayed unmatched. The CDR3 loop spans 19 amino acids. Regulatory T cells were sorted as CD4+CD25hiCD127low/negative cells. V is TRBV27 and J is TRBJ2-2, with TRBD2 identical over 10 bases. This sequence was found in a human donor with AIRE deficiency. Material: Tregs sorted from PBMCs. The CDR3 bases are TGTGCCAGCAGTTTGGTGGACAGCGGGAGGGCCGCGTACACCGGGGAGCTGTTTTTT. Protein sequence: CASSLVDSGRAAYTGELFF.